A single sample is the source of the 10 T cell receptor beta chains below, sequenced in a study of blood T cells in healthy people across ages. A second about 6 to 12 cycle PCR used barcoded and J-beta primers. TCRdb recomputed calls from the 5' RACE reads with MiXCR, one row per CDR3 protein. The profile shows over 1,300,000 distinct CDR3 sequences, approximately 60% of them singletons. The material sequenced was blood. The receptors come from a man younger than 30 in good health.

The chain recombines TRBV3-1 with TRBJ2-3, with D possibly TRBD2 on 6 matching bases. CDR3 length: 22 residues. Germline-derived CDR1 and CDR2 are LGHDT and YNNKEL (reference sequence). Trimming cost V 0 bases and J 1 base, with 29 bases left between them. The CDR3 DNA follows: TGTGCCAGCAGCCAAGATCGACCGGCGGTGGCGGGACTCTCGTCGGGCACAGATACGCAGTATTTT. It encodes CASSQDRPAVAGLSSGTDTQYF.

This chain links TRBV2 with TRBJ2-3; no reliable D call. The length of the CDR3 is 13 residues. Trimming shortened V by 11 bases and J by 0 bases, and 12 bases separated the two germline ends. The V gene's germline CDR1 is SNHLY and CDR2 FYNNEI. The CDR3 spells CACGSSSTDTQYF. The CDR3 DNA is TGTGCCTGCGGCTCCTCTAGCACAGATACGCAGTATTTT.

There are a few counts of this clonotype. CDR3 DNA sequence: TGTGCCAGCAGTCTGACAGGTGCGGGCTACGAGCAGTACTTC. Residues: CASSLTGAGYEQYF. The gene calls are TRBV27 and TRBJ2-7, with D tentatively TRBD1 (6 bases). The CDR3 covers 14 residues. Per the germline V gene, CDR1 is MNHEY and CDR2 is SMNVEV (reference sequence). The V end was cut by 5 bases, the J end by 3 bases, with 14 bases between.

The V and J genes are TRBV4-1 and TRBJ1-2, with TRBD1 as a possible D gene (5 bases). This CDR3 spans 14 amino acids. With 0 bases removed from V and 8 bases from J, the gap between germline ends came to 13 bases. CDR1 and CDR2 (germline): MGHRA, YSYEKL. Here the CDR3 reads CASSQDGGIRGYTF. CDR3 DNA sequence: TGCGCCAGCAGCCAAGATGGGGGGATTCGAGGCTACACCTTC.

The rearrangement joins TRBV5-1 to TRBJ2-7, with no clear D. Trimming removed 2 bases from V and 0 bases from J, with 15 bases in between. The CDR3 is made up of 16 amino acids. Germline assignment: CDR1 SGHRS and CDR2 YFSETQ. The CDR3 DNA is TGCGCCAGCAGCTTCTTGGACCTTACCCCCTCCTACGAGCAGTACTTC. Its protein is CASSFLDLTPSYEQYF.

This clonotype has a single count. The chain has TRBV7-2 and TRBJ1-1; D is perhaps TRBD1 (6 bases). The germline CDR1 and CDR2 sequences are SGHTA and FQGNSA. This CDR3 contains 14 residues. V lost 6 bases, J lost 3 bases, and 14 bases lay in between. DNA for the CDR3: TGTGCCAGCAGGAAGGCGACAGGCTACACTGAAGCTTTCTTT. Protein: CASRKATGYTEAFF.

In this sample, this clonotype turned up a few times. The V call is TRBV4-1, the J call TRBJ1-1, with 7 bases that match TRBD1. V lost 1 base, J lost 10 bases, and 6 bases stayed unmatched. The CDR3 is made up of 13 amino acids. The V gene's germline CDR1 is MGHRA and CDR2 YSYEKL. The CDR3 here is CASSQATGAGAFF. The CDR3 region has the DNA TGCGCCAGCAGCCAAGCTACAGGGGCAGGAGCTTTCTTT.

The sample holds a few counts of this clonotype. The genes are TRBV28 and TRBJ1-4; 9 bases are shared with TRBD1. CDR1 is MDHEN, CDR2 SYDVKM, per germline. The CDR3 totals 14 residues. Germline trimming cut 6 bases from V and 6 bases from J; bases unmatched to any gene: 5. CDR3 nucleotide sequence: TGTGCCAGCAGGGCGGGACAGGGCGATGAAAAACTGTTTTTT. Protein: CASRAGQGDEKLFF.

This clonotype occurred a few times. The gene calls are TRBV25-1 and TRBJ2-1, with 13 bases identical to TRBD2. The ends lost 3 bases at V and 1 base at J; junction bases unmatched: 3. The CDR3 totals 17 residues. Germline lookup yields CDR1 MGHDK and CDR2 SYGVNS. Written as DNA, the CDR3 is TGTGCCAGCAGTGATAGGACTAGCGGGAGATCCTACAATGAGCAGTTCTTC. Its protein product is CASSDRTSGRSYNEQFF.

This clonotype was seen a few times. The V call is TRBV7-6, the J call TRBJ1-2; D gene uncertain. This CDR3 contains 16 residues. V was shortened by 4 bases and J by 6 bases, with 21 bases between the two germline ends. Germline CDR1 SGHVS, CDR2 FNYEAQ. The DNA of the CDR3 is TGTGCCAGCAGCTCAAGGATTCCCTCGCATACAGATGGCTACACCTTC. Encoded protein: CASSSRIPSHTDGYTF.